Listed here are 30 T cell receptor beta chains from one sample, sequenced in a study of regulatory T cells in long-lasting Graves disease. Libraries of TCR beta came from iRepertoire HTBI primers plus Arm-PCR of CDR3 regions. TCRdb re-derived calls from the multiplex PCR reads in MiXCR, one entry per CDR3 protein. The table records fewer than 400,000 distinct CDR3 sequences, around a fifth of them present only once. Time point defined: persistent/refractory GD, antithyroid drugs over 5 years with positive TRAb. The TCR library was made from RNA that had been extracted from PBMCs in TRIzol. The sequencing here drew on peripheral blood mononuclear cells (PBMCs), taken when the disease was refractory, from a patient treated with antithyroid drugs. The receptors stem from a female donor with Graves disease.

This clonotype has at least ten counts. This rearrangement joins TRBV30 to TRBJ2-5; 9 positions match TRBD1. The germline V gene has CDR1 GTSNPN and CDR2 SVGIG (reference sequence). This CDR3 comprises 15 residues. V lost 2 bases to trimming and J lost 5 bases; unmatched junction nucleotides: 9. The CDR3 DNA reads as TGTGCCTGGAGTTTACCGACAGGGGGTAGGGAGACCCAGTACTTC. The encoded protein is CAWSLPTGGRETQYF. The whole variable domain, remainder taken from reference TRBV30 and TRBJ2-5, is SQTIHQWPATLVQPVGSPLSLECTVEGTSNPNLYWYRQAAGRGLQLLFYSVGIGQISSEVPQNLSASRPQDRQFILSSKKLLLSDSGFYLCAWSLPTGGRETQYFGPGTRLLVL.

This clonotype was observed many times. The chain is built from TRBV19 and TRBJ1-2, with 7 bases identical to TRBD1. The CDR3 has 13 residues. V was clipped by 3 bases and J by 10 bases; unmatched bases: 8. Per germline, CDR1 LNHDA and CDR2 SQIVND (reference sequence). DNA for the CDR3: TGTGCCAGTAGTATCGACCACAGGGGTGACTACACCTTC. Amino acids: CASSIDHRGDYTF.

This clonotype has a handful of counts. The rearrangement links TRBV20-1 to TRBJ2-3, with 9 bases aligning to TRBD2. This CDR3 has 14 amino acids. Germline V CDR1 and CDR2: DFQATT, SNEGSKA (reference sequence). V was pared by 5 bases and J by 0 bases, with 3 bases of the junction left unmatched. CDR3 bases: TGCAGTGCTTATAGCGGGGGCAGCACAGATACGCAGTATTTT. It translates to CSAYSGGSTDTQYF.

At least ten counts were recorded for this clonotype. The chain couples TRBV28 to TRBJ2-5; a weak D match, TRBD2 (6 bases). CDR3 length equals 14 residues. Trimming left V 9 bases short and J 4 bases short, with 18 bases between. CDR1 and CDR2 from the germline V gene are MDHEN and SYDVKM. CDR3 residues: CASWRAGRRETQYF. In nucleotides, the CDR3 is TGTGCCAGTTGGAGGGCAGGCCGGCGAGAGACCCAGTACTTC.

In its sample, this clonotype was seen many times. The V and J genes are TRBV6-2 or TRBV6-3 and TRBJ2-7; no clear D. Germline V gene sequence: CDR1 MNHEY, CDR2 SVGEGT. The CDR3 extends over 16 amino acids. The V gene lost 0 bases and the J gene lost 2 bases, with 14 bases spanning the gap. CDR3 loop: CASSYSFSWEPYEQYF. CDR3 sequence (DNA): TGTGCCAGCAGTTACTCGTTTTCGTGGGAACCCTACGAGCAGTACTTC.

The chain carries TRBV7-2 and TRBJ2-7, with TRBD2 identical over 15 bases. The V segment lost 5 bases and the J segment 0 bases; nucleotides outside the gene matches: 11. The CDR3 spans 19 residues. In germline, CDR1 is SGHTA, CDR2 FQGNSA. This chain's CDR3 is CASSRPGLAGGLSSYEQYF. CDR3 in DNA: TGTGCCAGCAGCCGGCCGGGACTAGCGGGGGGCCTAAGCTCCTACGAGCAGTACTTC. Together with reference TRBV7-2 and TRBJ2-7, the CDR3 gives the full variable domain: GAGVSQSPSNKVTEKGKDVELRCDPISGHTALYWYRQSLGQGLEFLIYFQGNSAPDKSGLPSDRFSAERTGGSVSTLTIQRTQQEDSAVYLCASSRPGLAGGLSSYEQYFGPGTRLTVT.

Details on this clonotype: A far larger clone is one base from this, pointing to a likely read error. This chain uses TRBV7-8 with TRBJ2-5, with 10 positions matching TRBD1. Germline V gene lookup returns CDR1 SGHVS and CDR2 FQNEAQ. CDR3 length: 17 residues. As DNA, the CDR3 is TGTGTCAGCAGCTCGGGACAGGGGATTGGTTTTCAAGAGACCCAGTACTTC. Protein sequence: CVSSSGQGIGFQETQYF.

This clonotype occurred many times. The rearrangement joins TRBV11-2 to TRBJ2-7; tentatively, D is TRBD2 (6 bases). This CDR3 is 15 amino acids long. V shed 5 bases and J shed 0 bases, with 14 bases lying between them. Looked up from germline, CDR1 is SGHAT and CDR2 is FQNNGV. The CDR3 DNA follows: TGTGCCAGCAGCGGACGGGACTTGAGCTCCTACGAGCAGTACTTC. This translates into CASSGRDLSSYEQYF.

This clonotype was observed a few times. The chain has TRBV7-3 and TRBJ2-2; unclear D gene. Between the trimmed V and J ends, which lost 5 bases and 0 bases, there was a span of 13 bases. The CDR3 runs 16 residues. CDR1 and CDR2 from the germline V gene are SGHTA and FQGTGA. DNA for the CDR3: TGTGCCAGCAGCCCACTAAACGGACCGAACACCGGGGAGCTGTTTTTT. The encoded protein is CASSPLNGPNTGELFF.

This rearrangement joins TRBV5-5 to TRBJ1-6, with TRBD1 matching 7 bases. This CDR3 spans 16 amino acids. The ends lost 0 bases at V and 7 bases at J; junction bases unmatched: 7. The germline V gene has CDR1 SGHKS and CDR2 YYEKEE (reference sequence). CDR3 sequence reads: CASSLGAGGGNSPLHF. CDR3 DNA sequence: TGTGCCAGCAGCTTGGGGGCAGGGGGAGGCAATTCACCCCTCCACTTT.

The chain is built from TRBV10-3 and TRBJ2-7; 10 bases line up with TRBD2. The CDR3 spans 15 residues. Germline V CDR1 and CDR2: ENHRY, SYGVKD. Trimming at V came to 4 bases and at J to 0 bases, leaving 3 bases not matched to a gene. The CDR3 region is CAISVSGRSSYEQYF. The CDR3 nucleotides are TGTGCCATCAGTGTTAGCGGGAGGAGCTCCTACGAGCAGTACTTC.

The V and J genes are TRBV30 and TRBJ1-1, with TRBD1 matching 7 bases. V gave up 4 bases and J gave up 6 bases; unmatched junction bases: 2. CDR3 length: 11 amino acids. Germline CDR1 GTSNPN, CDR2 SVGIG (reference sequence). The CDR3 DNA reads as TGTGCCTGGACGGACAGGCCTGAAGCTTTCTTT. This codes for CAWTDRPEAFF.

This clonotype was seen ten or more times. The V call is TRBV12-3 or TRBV12-4, the J call TRBJ2-7, with D perhaps assigned TRBD1 or TRBD2 (8 bases each). V was shortened by 6 bases and J by 3 bases, with 18 bases between the two germline ends. This CDR3 is built from 15 residues. The CDR3 here is CASRQTGAGGYEQYF. The DNA for the CDR3 is TGTGCCAGCAGACAGACAGGGGCGGGGGGCTACGAGCAGTACTTC.

Many counts were recorded for this clonotype. The genes are TRBV18 and TRBJ1-4, with TRBD1 as a possible D gene (6 bases). Trimming removed 3 bases from V and 8 bases from J, with 13 bases in between. The CDR3 has 14 residues. Germline loops: CDR1 KGHSH, CDR2 LQKENI. CDR3 bases: TGTGCCAGCTCACCGCCCGGGACACCGGAAAAACTGTTTTTT. Translating it yields CASSPPGTPEKLFF.

The chain employs TRBV3-1 and TRBJ1-2; a possible D gene is TRBD1 (5 bases). The CDR3 has 17 residues. Trimming cost V 0 bases and J 8 bases, with 22 bases left between them. Germline V gene sequence: CDR1 LGHDT, CDR2 YNNKEL (reference sequence). The CDR3 loop reads CASSQELTAGPLGGYTF. CDR3 DNA sequence: TGTGCCAGCAGCCAAGAACTAACAGCAGGGCCTCTCGGGGGCTACACCTTC.

The chain links TRBV7-9 to TRBJ2-3; D gene ambiguous. This CDR3 has 14 residues. Germline-derived CDR1 and CDR2 are SEHNR and FQNEAQ (reference sequence). The ends were cut back, 3 bases at V and 2 bases at J, with 9 bases in the middle. Here the CDR3 DNA reads TGTGCCAGCAGCTTTAAGACCAACACAGATACGCAGTATTTT. Its protein is CASSFKTNTDTQYF.

A note on this clonotype: A much more abundant neighbour one base away suggests this may be a read error. The chain couples TRBV5-1 to TRBJ1-2; 8 nucleotides line up with TRBD1. CDR1 SGHRS and CDR2 YFSETQ come from the germline V gene. V was clipped by 7 bases and J by 7 bases; unmatched bases: 18. The CDR3 runs to 16 residues. The CDR3 bases are TGCGCCAGCCGAGCCGAAATAACAGGGGGGGCTTGTGGCTACACCTTC. Protein: CASRAEITGGACGYTF.

This clonotype was observed a handful of times. The CDR3 sequence: CSATISGGQSYEQYF. CDR3 DNA: TGCAGTGCTACGATCTCAGGGGGACAATCCTACGAGCAGTACTTC. The genes are TRBV20-1 and TRBJ2-7; 7 nucleotides line up with TRBD1. The J segment lost 1 base and the V segment lost 4 bases, leaving 10 bases of the junction unmatched. Germline V CDR1 and CDR2: DFQATT, SNEGSKA (reference sequence). The CDR3 consists of 15 residues.

This clonotype occurred many times. The chain has TRBV10-3 and TRBJ1-1; D may be TRBD1 (5 bases). Germline V lookup: CDR1 ENHRY, CDR2 SYGVKD. This CDR3 has 13 residues. V shed 7 bases and J shed 5 bases, with 14 bases lying between them. For the CDR3, the DNA is TGTGCCATCATGGACACCGGGGGAACTGAAGCTTTCTTT. This translates into CAIMDTGGTEAFF.

Comments on this clonotype: This may be a read error: a much more frequent sequence differs by one nucleotide. The chain has TRBV6-2 or TRBV6-3 and TRBJ1-1; D is ambiguous. Germline CDR1 and CDR2: MNHEY and SVGEGT. This CDR3 spans 15 amino acids. The CDR3 nucleotides are TGTGCCAGCAGTACCCGGGGAGGAGGGAACACTGAAGCTCTCTTT. Translated: CASSTRGGGNTEALF.

In DNA, the CDR3 is TGTGCCAGCAGCGGACAGGGGGCGGGGGAGCTGTTTTTT. Protein sequence: CASSGQGAGELFF. The chain combines TRBV11-2 with TRBJ2-2; 11 positions agree with TRBD1. Germline CDR1 is SGHAT and CDR2 is FQNNGV. The CDR3 covers 13 residues. V lost 5 bases to trimming and J lost 8 bases; unmatched junction nucleotides: 1.

This clonotype was found many times. CDR3: CASSGSPQETQYF. CDR3 bases: TGTGCCAGCAGCGGTAGCCCCCAAGAGACCCAGTACTTC. This chain joins TRBV9 and TRBJ2-5, with unresolved D. This CDR3 has 13 amino acids. The V gene lost 3 bases and the J gene lost 1 base, with 7 bases spanning the gap. Germline CDR1 is SGDLS and CDR2 is YYNGEE.

The chain carries TRBV9 and TRBJ1-5; no clear D gene. Trimming stripped 0 bases from V and 0 bases from J, with 4 bases between. Germline-derived CDR1 and CDR2 are SGDLS and YYNGEE. CDR3 length equals 14 residues. Here the CDR3 reads CASSVAGSNQPQHF. In DNA, the CDR3 is TGTGCCAGCAGCGTAGCAGGTAGCAATCAGCCCCAGCATTTT.

This clonotype was seen many times. The J gene is TRBJ2-3, the V gene TRBV28; D may be TRBD1 (5 bases). The CDR3 runs to 14 residues. Germline-derived CDR1 and CDR2 are MDHEN and SYDVKM. The V and J ends lost 3 bases and 3 bases respectively, with 10 bases between them. The CDR3, as DNA: TGTGCCAGCAGTTTCCCAGCAGGGACAGATACGCAGTATTTT. Translating gives CASSFPAGTDTQYF.

Worth noting for this clonotype: Being one base from a much bigger clone, this may be a read error. Since the CDR3 does not end with the conserved phenylalanine or tryptophan, this likely comes from a read error. V is TRBV27 and J is TRBJ2-7; 15 bases fit TRBD2. The CDR3 sequence is 14 residues long. Germline assignment: CDR1 MNHEY and CDR2 SMNVEV (reference sequence). The ends lost 5 bases at V and 7 bases at J; junction bases unmatched: 3. CDR3 in DNA: TGTGCCAGCAGTCCTGGGACTAGCGGGGGGGAGCAGTACCTC. Its protein product is CASSPGTSGGEQYL.

CDR3 nucleotide sequence: TGTGCCAGCAGCTTAAATAATCCAGGGGCGGATGGCTACACCTTC. Encoded protein: CASSLNNPGADGYTF. The chain has TRBV7-9 and TRBJ1-2; tentatively, D is TRBD1 (6 bases). CDR1 and CDR2 from the germline V gene are SEHNR and FQNEAQ (reference sequence). V lost 2 bases and J 6 bases, leaving 16 bases between the germline ends. This CDR3 spans 15 amino acids.

This clonotype appeared many times. This chain uses TRBV3-1 with TRBJ2-7; no reliable D call. This CDR3 is built from 13 residues. CDR1 LGHDT and CDR2 YNNKEL come from the germline V gene (reference sequence). V lost 0 bases to trimming and J lost 4 bases, with 7 bases between them. This CDR3 reads CASSQDRSYEQYF. The CDR3 nucleotides are TGTGCCAGCAGCCAAGACCGCAGTTACGAGCAGTACTTC.

This clonotype has ten or more counts. V and J are TRBV3-1 and TRBJ2-1; D is undetermined. Germline CDR1 LGHDT, CDR2 YNNKEL (reference sequence). The ends were cut back, 0 bases at V and 12 bases at J, with 12 bases in the middle. This CDR3 has 13 residues. The CDR3 nucleotides are TGTGCCAGCAGCCAAGATCGTGCTACTTCGCAGTTCTTC. It is translated as CASSQDRATSQFF.

This clonotype was detected ten times or more. This rearrangement joins TRBV4-1 to TRBJ1-1; D might be TRBD1 (5 bases). Germline V CDR1 and CDR2: MGHRA, YSYEKL. The CDR3 runs 15 residues. The V end was cut by 0 bases, the J end by 3 bases, with 11 bases between. CDR3 sequence (DNA): TGCGCCAGCAGCCAAGATCATCAGGGCTACACTGAAGCTTTCTTT. It encodes CASSQDHQGYTEAFF.

This clonotype has only a few counts. The chain combines TRBV6-1 with TRBJ1-2; possible D gene TRBD1, 5 bases. Germline V lookup: CDR1 MNHNS, CDR2 SASEGT. The CDR3 totals 16 residues. V was pared by 6 bases and J by 4 bases, with 21 bases between. The CDR3 sequence is CASRPLGARSSYGYTF. The CDR3 DNA reads TGTGCCAGCAGACCTCTTGGGGCGCGATCCTCCTATGGCTACACCTTC.